A selection of T cell receptor beta chains follows, all from one sample in a study of OX40 agonist ivuxolimab in advanced cancers. Some clones are missing from TCRdb's copy, which holds only in-frame ones; the method was immunoSEQ multiplex PCR. The repertoire holds about 80,000 clones, 80% to 90% seen once, with less than 0.4% in the top ten. The sample consisted of CD4+ or CD8+ T cells sorted from blood, taken in a trial of the OX40 agonist ivuxolimab. The receptors originated from an adult with an advanced solid tumor such as melanoma, head and neck, liver or kidney cancer. The CDR3 runs from the conserved cysteine through the conserved F or W. Each record gives: clone size, V gene, D gene, J gene, CDR3 protein, CDR3 DNA. The D gene is left open where the match is weak. Expanded clones get a size class; other rows say once, few or many, or leave the size out.

>NA|TRBV18|NA|TRBJ2-4
CASSPPSVLAKNIQYF
TGTGCCAGCTCACCACCGTCGGTTCTAGCCAAAAACATTCAGTACTTC
>NA|TRBV28|TRBD1|TRBJ2-3
CASSSGTGTTDTQYF
TGTGCCAGCAGTTCCGGGACAGGGACCACAGATACGCAGTATTTT
>NA|TRBV19|TRBD1|TRBJ1-2
CASSIDRTGGSNYGYTF
TGTGCCAGTAGTATTGATCGGACAGGGGGTTCTAACTATGGCTACACCTTC
>NA|TRBV5-4|NA|TRBJ2-5
CASSLAQRGETQYF
TGTGCCAGCAGCTTGGCCCAAAGGGGAGAGACCCAGTACTTC
>NA|TRBV7-9|NA|TRBJ1-1
CASSWGTVNTEAFF
TGTGCCAGCAGCTGGGGGACGGTGAACACTGAAGCTTTCTTT
>NA|TRBV6-1|TRBD1|TRBJ1-5
CASRGQGYQPQHF
TGTGCCAGCAGGGGACAGGGGTATCAGCCCCAGCATTTT
>NA|TRBV29-1|TRBD1|TRBJ1-4
CSVQKDRGEKLFF
TGCAGCGTTCAAAAGGACAGGGGGGAAAAACTGTTTTTT
>NA|TRBV6-6|NA|TRBJ1-2
CASRPHGIHYGYTF
TGTGCCAGCCGCCCTCATGGGATCCACTACGGCTACACCTTC
>NA|TRBV7-9|NA|TRBJ1-3
CASSFAGAEGNTIYF
TGTGCCAGCAGCTTTGCGGGGGCTGAAGGAAACACCATATATTTT
>NA|TRBV15|NA|TRBJ2-5
CATSRARGPQETQYF
TGTGCCACCAGCAGAGCCCGGGGCCCCCAAGAGACCCAGTACTTC
>NA|TRBV6-6|NA|TRBJ1-1
CASSLQGGAEAFF
TGTGCCAGCAGCCTACAGGGAGGAGCTGAAGCTTTCTTT
>NA|TRBV2|NA|TRBJ2-5
CASSEVGTTQETQYF
TGTGCCAGCAGTGAAGTCGGGACAACCCAAGAGACCCAGTACTTC
>NA|TRBV7-9|NA|TRBJ1-6
CASSIGSSGQISLHF
TGTGCCAGCAGTATAGGGTCTTCTGGACAGATATCCCTCCACTTT
>NA|TRBV30|NA|TRBJ1-3
CAWSAGGGGNTIYF
TGTGCCTGGAGTGCAGGAGGGGGAGGAAACACCATATATTTT
>NA|TRBV6-5|NA|TRBJ1-4
CASSRRGLLNEKLFF
TGTGCCAGCAGCCGGCGCGGGTTGCTTAATGAAAAACTGTTTTTT
>NA|TRBV7-8|NA|TRBJ1-2
CASISGANYGYTF
TGTGCCAGCATCTCAGGGGCCAACTATGGCTACACCTTC
>NA|TRBV5-1|TRBD1|TRBJ1-1
CASKRQGARNTEAFF
TGCGCCAGCAAGAGACAGGGGGCACGTAACACTGAAGCTTTCTTT
>NA|TRBV4-3|NA|TRBJ1-3
CASSRTGSGNTIYF
TGCGCCAGCAGCCGCACCGGCTCTGGAAACACCATATATTTT
>NA|TRBV6-5|NA|TRBJ1-4
CASRQTEGGGLFF
TGTGCCAGCAGGCAAACGGAGGGGGGGGGACTGTTTTTT
>NA|TRBV5-1|TRBD1|TRBJ2-2
CASSFRQGRMGTGELFF
TGCGCCAGCAGCTTCCGACAGGGGAGAATGGGCACCGGGGAGCTGTTTTTT
>NA|TRBV6-5|NA|TRBJ1-4
CASSREGGSNEKLFF
TGTGCCAGCAGTCGAGAAGGAGGTTCTAATGAAAAACTGTTTTTT
>NA|TRBV19|NA|TRBJ2-1
CASFGGRSSYNEQFF
TGTGCCAGTTTTGGCGGGCGAAGCTCCTACAATGAGCAGTTCTTC
>NA|TRBV10-2|NA|TRBJ2-5
CASSDLRTQETQYF
TGCGCCAGCAGTGACCTCAGGACCCAAGAGACCCAGTACTTC
>NA|TRBV7-8|NA|TRBJ1-6
CASSPTSANSPLHF
TGTGCCAGCAGCCCAACATCAGCTAATTCACCCCTCCACTTT
>NA|TRBV11-2|NA|TRBJ2-5
CASSWSSVRETQYF
TGTGCCAGCAGCTGGAGTAGCGTTAGGGAGACCCAGTACTTC
>few|TRBV5-6|TRBD1|TRBJ1-4
CASSVDRVREKLFF
TGTGCCAGCAGCGTGGACAGGGTTCGTGAAAAACTGTTTTTT
>NA|TRBV28|NA|TRBJ1-1
CASVSFGDTEAFF
TGTGCCAGCGTTTCTTTTGGGGACACTGAAGCTTTCTTT
>NA|TRBV11-3|TRBD2|TRBJ2-1
CASSKGLAGGSYNEQFF
TGTGCCAGCAGCAAGGGACTAGCGGGAGGTTCCTACAATGAGCAGTTCTTC
>NA|TRBV19|TRBD1|TRBJ1-5
CASSSLQGPRNQPQHF
TGTGCCAGTAGTTCATTACAGGGGCCCCGCAATCAGCCCCAGCATTTT
>once|TRBV5-4|NA|TRBJ1-3
CASSPLGHSGNTIYF
TGTGCCAGCAGCCCTTTAGGTCACTCTGGAAACACCATATATTTT
>few|TRBV6-5|TRBD1|TRBJ1-2
CASSYYRGDGYTF
TGTGCCAGCAGTTACTACAGGGGTGATGGCTACACCTTC
>NA|TRBV18|NA|TRBJ2-1
CASSPGGYNEQFF
TGTGCCAGCTCACCGGGCGGTTACAATGAGCAGTTCTTC
>NA|TRBV11-2|NA|TRBJ1-1
CASRRLSGANTEAFF
TGTGCCAGCAGACGACTCTCGGGGGCGAACACTGAAGCTTTCTTT
>NA|TRBV6-5|NA|TRBJ1-5
CASSYSAGRNQPQHF
TGTGCCAGCAGTTACTCGGCAGGTAGGAATCAGCCCCAGCATTTT
>NA|TRBV19|NA|TRBJ2-7
CASRTTGRSYEQYF
TGTGCCAGTAGAACAACGGGACGGTCCTACGAGCAGTACTTC
>NA|TRBV28|NA|TRBJ1-1
CASSLPDNAEAFF
TGTGCCAGCAGTTTACCAGACAACGCTGAAGCTTTCTTT
>NA|TRBV7-9|NA|TRBJ1-2
CASSLATVSSGYTF
TGTGCCAGCAGCTTAGCAACAGTATCCTCTGGCTACACCTTC
>NA|TRBV27|TRBD1|TRBJ1-2
CASSPSGGFRYGYTF
TGTGCCAGCAGTCCGTCAGGGGGATTTAGATATGGCTACACCTTC
>NA|TRBV9|TRBD1|TRBJ1-2
CASSVYLTGSSSYTF
TGTGCCAGCAGCGTATATCTGACAGGGAGTAGTAGCTACACCTTC
>NA|TRBV4-3|TRBD2|TRBJ2-7
CASSRRLAGAPYEQYF
TGCGCCAGCAGCCGAAGACTAGCGGGAGCTCCTTACGAGCAGTACTTC
>NA|TRBV6-5|NA|TRBJ2-2
CASSLEATGELFF
TGTGCCAGCAGTTTGGAGGCCACCGGGGAGCTGTTTTTT
>NA|TRBV30|TRBD2|TRBJ2-7
CAWSKDWTSDSYEQYF
TGTGCCTGGAGTAAAGACTGGACTAGCGACTCCTACGAGCAGTACTTC
>NA|TRBV28|NA|TRBJ2-3
CASSELGSSPLTDTQYF
TGTGCCAGCAGCGAGCTCGGGAGCTCACCACTTACAGATACGCAGTATTTT
>NA|TRBV5-1|NA|TRBJ2-7
CASTGEFYEQYF
TGCGCCAGTACGGGGGAATTCTACGAGCAGTACTTC
>NA|TRBV27|NA|TRBJ2-6
CASSLYGVPGANVLTF
TGTGCCAGCAGTTTATATGGGGTACCTGGGGCCAACGTCCTGACTTTC
>NA|TRBV5-1|TRBD1|TRBJ1-3
CASSLAGTGFGNTIYF
TGCGCCAGCAGCTTAGCCGGGACAGGGTTTGGAAACACCATATATTTT
>NA|TRBV15|NA|TRBJ1-1
CATSRDGGEAFF
TGTGCCACCAGCAGGGATGGGGGTGAAGCTTTCTTT
>NA|TRBV5-5|NA|TRBJ2-1
CASSLLASSYNEQFF
TGTGCCAGCAGCTTGCTCGCTTCCAGCTACAATGAGCAGTTCTTC
>NA|TRBV19|NA|TRBJ2-1
CASRNSYNEQFF
TGTGCCAGTAGGAACTCCTACAATGAGCAGTTCTTC
>NA|TRBV4-3|NA|TRBJ2-2
CASSQGGPLGELFF
TGCGCCAGCAGCCAGGGTGGACCTTTAGGGGAGCTGTTTTTT
>few|TRBV7-9|NA|TRBJ1-2
CASSFGRVTNYGYTF
TGTGCCAGCAGCTTCGGCAGGGTAACTAACTATGGCTACACCTTC
>once|TRBV5-1|TRBD1|TRBJ2-3
CASSFVGQGADTQYF
TGCGCCAGCAGCTTCGTTGGGCAGGGGGCAGATACGCAGTATTTT
>NA|TRBV6-5|NA|TRBJ2-7
CASRRQADSYEQYF
TGTGCCAGCAGAAGACAGGCCGACTCCTACGAGCAGTACTTC
>NA|TRBV5-1|TRBD1|TRBJ1-6
CASSSDRGRVRSPLHF
TGCGCCAGCAGTTCCGACAGGGGGCGGGTTCGTTCACCCCTCCACTTT
>NA|TRBV30|NA|TRBJ2-7
CAWSSQRDGLSYEQYF
TGTGCCTGGAGTTCTCAGAGGGACGGCCTCTCCTACGAGCAGTACTTC
>few|TRBV2|TRBD2|TRBJ2-4
CASRPGTSPFKNIQYF
TGTGCCAGCAGACCCGGGACTAGCCCGTTTAAAAACATTCAGTACTTC
>NA|TRBV6-6|NA|TRBJ1-6
CASSYSALHNSPLHF
TGTGCCAGCAGTTACTCGGCCTTACATAATTCACCCCTCCACTTT